The following is a TCR beta chain sequence with its context. These data originate in a study of blood T cell repertoires in COVID-19. Trimming stripped 3 bases from V and 5 bases from J, with 16 bases between. The CDR3 is 15 amino acids. Germline V CDR1 and CDR2: MNHEY, SMNVEV (reference sequence). Using immunoSEQ multiplex PCR, the repertoire was profiled, and TCRdb retains in-frame clones only, with some absent. The data hold some 89,000 clones, with roughly nine tenths observed a single time. The specimen was peripheral blood. The chain uses TRBV27 and TRBJ1-2; D possibly corresponds to TRBD1 (6 bases). The sequence derives from a man between 50 and 59 years old with acute or convalescent COVID-19. This chain's CDR3 is CASSFSPGHKYGYTF. The DNA for the CDR3 is TGTGCCAGCAGTTTTTCACCGGGACATAAGTATGGCTACACCTTC.